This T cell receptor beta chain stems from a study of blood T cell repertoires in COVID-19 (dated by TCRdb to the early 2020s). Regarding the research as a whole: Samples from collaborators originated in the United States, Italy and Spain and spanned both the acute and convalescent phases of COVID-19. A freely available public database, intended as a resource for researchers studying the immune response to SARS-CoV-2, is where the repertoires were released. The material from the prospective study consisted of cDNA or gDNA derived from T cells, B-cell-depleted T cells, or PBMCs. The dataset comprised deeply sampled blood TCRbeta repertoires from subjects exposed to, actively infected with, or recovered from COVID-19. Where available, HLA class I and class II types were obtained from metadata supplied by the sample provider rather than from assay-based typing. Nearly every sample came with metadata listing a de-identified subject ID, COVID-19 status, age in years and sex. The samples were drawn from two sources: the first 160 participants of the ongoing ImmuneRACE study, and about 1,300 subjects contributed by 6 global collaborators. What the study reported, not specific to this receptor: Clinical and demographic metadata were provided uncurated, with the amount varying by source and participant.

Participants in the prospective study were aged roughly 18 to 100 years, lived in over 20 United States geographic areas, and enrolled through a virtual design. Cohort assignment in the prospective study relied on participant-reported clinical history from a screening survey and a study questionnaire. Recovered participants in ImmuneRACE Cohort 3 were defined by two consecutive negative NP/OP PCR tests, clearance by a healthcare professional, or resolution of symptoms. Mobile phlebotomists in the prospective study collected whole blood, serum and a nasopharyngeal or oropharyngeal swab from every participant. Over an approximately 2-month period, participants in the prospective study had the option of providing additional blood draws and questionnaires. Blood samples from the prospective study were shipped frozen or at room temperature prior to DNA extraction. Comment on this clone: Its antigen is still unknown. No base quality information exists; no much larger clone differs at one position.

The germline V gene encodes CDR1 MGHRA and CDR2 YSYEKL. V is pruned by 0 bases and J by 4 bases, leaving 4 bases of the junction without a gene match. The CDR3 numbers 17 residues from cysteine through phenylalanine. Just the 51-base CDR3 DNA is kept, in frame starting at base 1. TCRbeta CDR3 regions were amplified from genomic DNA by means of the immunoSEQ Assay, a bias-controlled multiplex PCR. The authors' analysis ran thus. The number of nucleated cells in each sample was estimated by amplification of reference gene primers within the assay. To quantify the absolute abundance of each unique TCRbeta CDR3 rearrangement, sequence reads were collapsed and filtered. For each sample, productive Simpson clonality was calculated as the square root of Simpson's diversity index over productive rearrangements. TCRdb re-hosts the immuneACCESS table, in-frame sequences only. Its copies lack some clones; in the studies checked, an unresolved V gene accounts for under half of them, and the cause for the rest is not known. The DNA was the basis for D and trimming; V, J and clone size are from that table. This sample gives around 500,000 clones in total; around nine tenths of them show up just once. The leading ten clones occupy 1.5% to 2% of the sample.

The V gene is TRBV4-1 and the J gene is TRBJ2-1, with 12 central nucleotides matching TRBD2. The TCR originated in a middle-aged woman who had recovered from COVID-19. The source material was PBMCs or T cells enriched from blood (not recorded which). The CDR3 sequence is CASSQDPGLAGYNEQFF. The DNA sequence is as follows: TGCGCCAGCAGCCAAGATCCTGGACTAGCGGGGTACAATGAGCAGTTCTTC.